These 17 T cell receptor beta chains share one sample of origin, sequenced in a study of cytomegalovirus exposure and HLA in healthy donors. Both 60 Vbeta primers and 13 Jbeta primers went into the PCR. Data came from immunoSEQ multiplex PCR; TCRdb stores just in-frame clones and leaves some out. The table records more than 95,000 clones, over 65% of them present only once. Material for sequencing was PBMCs. Receptor source: a man in his late teens or twenties in good health and CMV-seropositive.

This clone is a singleton in its sample. The chain joins TRBV30 to TRBJ2-7; D might be TRBD2 (5 bases). The V end was cut by 0 bases, the J end by 1 base, with 7 bases between. The CDR3 consists of 13 residues. CDR1 and CDR2 (germline): GTSNPN, SVGIG (reference sequence). The CDR3 DNA reads TGTGCCTGGAGTGTCGGGGAGTCCTACGAGCAGTACTTC. Residues: CAWSVGESYEQYF. The variable domain in full, with the rest retrieved from reference TRBV30 and TRBJ2-7, is SQTIHQWPATLVQPVGSPLSLECTVEGTSNPNLYWYRQAAGRGLQLLFYSVGIGQISSEVPQNLSASRPQDRQFILSSKKLLLSDSGFYLCAWSVGESYEQYFGPGTRLTVT.

The rearrangement joins TRBV4-2 to TRBJ1-3, with D unclear. Trimming stripped 1 base from V and 4 bases from J, with 8 bases between. Germline CDR1 LGHNA, CDR2 YNFKEQ. The CDR3 length is 14 residues. The CDR3 here is CASSQAGSGNTIYF. The CDR3 coding sequence is TGTGCCAGCAGCCAAGCCGGTTCGGGAAACACCATATATTTT.

The chain recombines TRBV19 with TRBJ1-4; possibly TRBD1 for D (6 bases). Trimming pared 3 bases from V and 10 bases from J, leaving 24 bases between. Germline V gives CDR1 LNHDA, CDR2 SQIVND (reference sequence). The CDR3 runs to 17 residues. The CDR3 reads CASSITDGRGRFGKLFF. As DNA, the CDR3 is TGTGCCAGTAGTATTACCGATGGCAGGGGACGGTTTGGAAAACTGTTTTTT. The complete variable domain, with remaining parts taken from reference TRBV19 and TRBJ1-4, reads DGGITQSPKYLFRKEGQNVTLSCEQNLNHDAMYWYRQDPGQGLRLIYYSQIVNDFQKGDIAEGYSVSREKKESFPLTVTSAQKNPTAFYLCASSITDGRGRFGKLFFGSGTQLSVL.

For this clone: Other nucleotide sequences in the sample specify the same CDR3. The chain joins TRBV9 to TRBJ1-1; D call uncertain. Germline V gene lookup returns CDR1 SGDLS and CDR2 YYNGEE. There are 13 residues in the CDR3. The V gene lost 0 bases and the J gene lost 1 base, with 4 bases spanning the gap. This CDR3 reads CASSVGANTEAFF. The CDR3 coding sequence is TGTGCCAGCAGCGTAGGAGCGAACACTGAAGCTTTCTTT.

The genes are TRBV6-5 and TRBJ2-5; D gene unclear. V was shortened by 0 bases and J by 5 bases, with 13 bases between the two germline ends. The germline CDR1 and CDR2 sequences are MNHEY and SVGAGI. The CDR3 consists of 15 residues. CDR3 protein: CASSYSGNEVETQYF. In DNA form, the CDR3 reads TGTGCCAGCAGTTACTCGGGCAATGAAGTTGAGACCCAGTACTTC.

The CDR3 DNA sequence: TGTGCCAGCAGCTTCTTCCACACTGAAGCTTTCTTT. It is translated as CASSFFHTEAFF. The rearrangement uses TRBV5-4 and TRBJ1-1; no firm D call. This CDR3 comprises 12 residues. With 2 bases removed from V and 3 bases from J, the gap between germline ends came to 5 bases. Per germline, CDR1 SGHNT and CDR2 YYREEE (reference sequence).

The V call is TRBV18, the J call TRBJ1-2; D gene uncertain. This CDR3 region has 19 residues. Per the germline V gene, CDR1 is KGHSH and CDR2 is LQKENI. V gave up 2 bases and J gave up 6 bases, with 28 bases separating them. The CDR3 nucleotides are TGTGCCAGCTCACCAATTTATAAGGCCCTCGAGGAAAAAGACGATGGCTACACCTTC. Its translation is CASSPIYKALEEKDDGYTF.

CDR3 in amino acids: CASSDGGGSNTEAFF. The CDR3 DNA follows: TGTGCCAGCAGTGATGGGGGGGGGTCTAACACTGAAGCTTTCTTT. The chain employs TRBV2 and TRBJ1-1, with D possibly matching TRBD1 (5 bases). V was pared by 3 bases and J by 2 bases, with 13 bases between. Germline CDR1 and CDR2: SNHLY and FYNNEI. CDR3 length: 15 amino acids.

This sequence joins TRBV5-1 and TRBJ2-7; perhaps TRBD2 as D (7 bases). This CDR3 contains 14 residues. Per germline, CDR1 SGHRS and CDR2 YFSETQ. Trimming left V 0 bases short and J 5 bases short, with 12 bases between. CDR3 nucleotides: TGCGCCAGCAGCTTGGATTGGGGGGGCCACGAGCAGTACTTC. It is translated as CASSLDWGGHEQYF. The complete variable domain, with remaining parts taken from reference TRBV5-1 and TRBJ2-7, reads KAGVTQTPRYLIKTRGQQVTLSCSPISGHRSVSWYQQTPGQGLQFLFEYFSETQRNKGNFPGRFSGRQFSNSRSEMNVSTLELGDSALYLCASSLDWGGHEQYFGPGTRLTVT.

The J gene is TRBJ1-1, the V gene TRBV6-1; 11 nucleotides agree with TRBD1. V lost 7 bases and J lost 5; bases outside the gene matches: 6. The CDR3 spans 14 residues. CDR1 and CDR2 from the germline V gene are MNHNS and SASEGT. CDR3 region: CASNGQGARTEAFF. CDR3 coding DNA: TGTGCCAGCAACGGACAGGGGGCGCGGACTGAAGCTTTCTTT.

The chain employs TRBV30 and TRBJ2-6, with no clear D. The length of the CDR3 is 14 residues. Germline lookup yields CDR1 GTSNPN and CDR2 SVGIG (reference sequence). Trimming removed 1 base at V and 0 bases at J, with 4 bases between. As DNA, the CDR3 is TGTGCCTGGAGTGCCGGCTCTGGGGCCAACGTCCTGACTTTC. It yields the protein CAWSAGSGANVLTF.

The V and J genes are TRBV29-1 and TRBJ1-2; TRBD1 might be the D (5 bases). Germline V gene sequence: CDR1 SQVTM, CDR2 ANQGSEA. V was clipped by 7 bases and J by 5 bases, with 17 bases between them. The CDR3 loop spans 13 amino acids. The CDR3 coding sequence is TGCAGCGCCTGGGGCCCAGACGAATATGGCTACACCTTC. Protein: CSAWGPDEYGYTF.

V gene TRBV11-2 combines with J gene TRBJ2-3; TRBD2 matches at 9 bases. Germline V gives CDR1 SGHAT, CDR2 FQNNGV. The CDR3 loop spans 19 amino acids. The trim removed 4 bases at V and 5 bases at J, leaving 19 bases unmatched. The CDR3 DNA sequence: TGTGCCAGCAGCTCCCCAACCTGGGCTAGCGGGGTGGGGGGAGATACGCAGTATTTT. This encodes CASSSPTWASGVGGDTQYF.

The chain uses TRBV4-1 and TRBJ1-2; 10 nucleotides line up with TRBD1. The CDR3 loop spans 18 amino acids. From germline, CDR1 is MGHRA and CDR2 YSYEKL. Germline trimming cut 1 base from V and 3 bases from J; bases unmatched to any gene: 11. The CDR3 spells CASSQGWGTGEGDYGYTF. The CDR3 DNA follows: TGCGCCAGCAGCCAAGGGTGGGGGACAGGGGAGGGGGACTATGGCTACACCTTC.

The chain joins TRBV19 to TRBJ1-5; TRBD1 might be the D (6 bases). This CDR3 region has 15 residues. The V gene lost 6 bases and the J gene lost 4 bases, with 16 bases spanning the gap. Germline-derived CDR1 and CDR2 are LNHDA and SQIVND (reference sequence). The CDR3 reads CASRSDSGRNQPQHF. DNA for the CDR3: TGTGCCAGTAGGTCGGACAGTGGTCGAAATCAGCCCCAGCATTTT.

J is TRBJ1-1 and V is TRBV30; the D gene is possibly TRBD1 (6 bases). The germline V gene encodes CDR1 GTSNPN and CDR2 SVGIG (reference sequence). This CDR3 region has 13 residues. V lost 1 base, J lost 2 bases, and 8 bases lay in between. CDR3 in amino acids: CAWSEDSNTEAFF. CDR3 sequence (DNA): TGTGCCTGGAGTGAGGACAGCAACACTGAAGCTTTCTTT.

Only a few counts were recorded for this clone. The CDR3, as DNA: TGTGCCAGCAGCTCCTTTACAGGGTTTAGCTATGGCTACACCTTC. Protein product: CASSSFTGFSYGYTF. This chain joins TRBV7-8 and TRBJ1-2; possibly TRBD1 for D (6 bases). CDR3 length: 15 residues. Per the germline V gene, CDR1 is SGHVS and CDR2 is FQNEAQ. Trimming took 4 bases from V and 4 from J, leaving 16 bases between them.